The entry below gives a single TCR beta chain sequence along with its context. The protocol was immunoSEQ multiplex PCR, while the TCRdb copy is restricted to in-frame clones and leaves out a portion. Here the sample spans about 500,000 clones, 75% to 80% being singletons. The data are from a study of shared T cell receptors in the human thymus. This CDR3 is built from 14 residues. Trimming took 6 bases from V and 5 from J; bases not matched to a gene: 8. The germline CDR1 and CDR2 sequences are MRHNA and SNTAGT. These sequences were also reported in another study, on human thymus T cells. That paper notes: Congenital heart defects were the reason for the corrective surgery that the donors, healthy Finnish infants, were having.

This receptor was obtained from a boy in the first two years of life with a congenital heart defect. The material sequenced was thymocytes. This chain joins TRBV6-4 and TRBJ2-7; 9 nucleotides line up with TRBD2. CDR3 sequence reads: CASSIAGEAHEQYF. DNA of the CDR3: TGTGCCAGCAGCATAGCGGGAGAGGCCCACGAGCAGTACTTC.